The following is a T cell receptor beta chain sequence with its context. This clonotype was counted many times. Its antigen is currently not known. Base qualities are not provided; no much larger clone lies one nucleotide away. These data belong to a study of identical twins listed by TCRdb under 2016. For the wider study: TCR alpha and beta repertoires from monozygotic twins, unrelated adults of various ages and cord blood were deep-sequenced to test whether fetal clonotypes persist. Replicate twin experiments were performed at different times using different library preparation protocols to rule out contamination.

All donors were healthy Caucasians. The researchers also sequenced three unrelated adults who were not twins: a male aged 18 to 30, a male aged 50 to 60, and a female aged 50 to 60. Miltenyi CD45RO+ enrichment and human naive T-cell isolation kits were used to isolate memory (CD45RO+) and naive T cells from PBMC. The library was made by 5' RACE. Sequencing was performed on an Illumina HiSeq 2000. A universal primer binding site was introduced by template switching, and a unique molecular identifier was present in the final cDNA, enabling accurate counting of TCR cDNA molecules. Specific primers in the conserved constant-segment region were used to synthesize first-strand cDNA for the TCR alpha and beta chains. To control for contamination, each cDNA library was double barcoded with a SMART-Mk sample barcode plus Illumina barcodes. TruSeq adapter sequences and Illumina sample barcodes were added in two successive PCR steps. Sequencing of the TCR alpha and beta cDNA libraries was done on the Illumina HiSeq platform using custom primers. Per the source publication's procedure: MiGEC was used to process raw reads and extract unique molecular identifiers, and MiXCR was used to find CDR3 positions. Recombination models were inferred per individual with the repgenHMM and IGoR tools using an EM algorithm. The tcR package in R was used for shared clonotype analysis, with sharing normalized by the product of cloneset sizes. Out-of-frame nonproductive sequences were analyzed to study raw recombination free of thymic and clonal selection effects. TCRdb handled the public reads itself, with Q25 trimming in fastp and clone calling in MiXCR, and kept productive beta chains. Rows matching on CDR3 protein sequence are summarized as one entry with the most common DNA and genes. The V and J calls come from TCRdb's annotation, not from the publication. For this sample there are 350,000 to 500,000 distinct CDR3 sequences; roughly 20% appear just once. The ten largest clones capture 9.5% to 15% of the sample.

Overall study results and their limits: Conclusions relied on cross-sectional statistical analysis, since the same donors could not be followed over many years. Compared with coincidental sharing between unrelated individuals, out-of-frame TCR alpha sequences shared between twins showed an excess of sequences with low generation probability. Zero-insertion analyses could be partly confounded by invariant T cells such as MAIT and iNKT, though diverse VJ usage argued against such confounding for most clonotypes. Fewer insertions were carried by abundant cord blood beta clonotypes, a similar but weaker trend appeared in young adult naive repertoires, and no such trend appeared in memory repertoires. In monozygotic twins, recombination models systematically underestimated out-of-frame TCR alpha sharing, but the models matched the sharing seen between unrelated individuals. The excess sharing between twins in beta out-of-frame sequences was weaker because fewer shared sequences reduced the signal-to-noise ratio.

The germline V gene supplies CDR1 SGHRS and CDR2 YFSETQ. The CDR3, cysteine through phenylalanine, is 11 amino acids long. Here the CDR3 DNA is all that survives: 33 bases in frame from base 1. Relative to germline, V is 4 bases shorter and J is 8 bases shorter, with 7 bases between their ends. The source of this sequence is a man aged 50-60 years in good health. Input material: naive T cells sorted from blood. Per the publication, the cell subset or site label means: cells isolated with a human naive T-cell isolation kit. Recombination linked TRBV5-1 to TRBJ2-1; the D segment cannot be called with confidence. DNA sequence: TGCGCCAGCAGCGATCAGCATGAGCAGTTCTTC. This codes for CASSDQHEQFF.